The entry below describes one T cell receptor beta chain. What it binds is unknown. PCR was performed using 60 Vbeta and 13 Jbeta primers. Sequencing was performed with immunoSEQ multiplex PCR; in TCRdb, only in-frame clones are kept and a portion is missing. Among some 150,000 clones listed, approximately 80% were seen once. This sample was taken from a study of cytomegalovirus exposure and HLA in healthy donors. Study-wide results and limits: Analyses of presence and absence presupposed an approximately uniform sequencing depth across donors. Earlier analysis looked at TCR beta V segments, and most were productive about 90% or about 30% of the time. A list of around 150 TCR beta chains associated with cytomegalovirus was given.

The TCR comes from a man aged 50 to 60 in good health and CMV-seropositive. The source material was PBMCs.

The DNA for the CDR3 is TGTGCCAGCAGCTTAGGGACTAGCGGGAGCGGGCCCGTATCCTTGGAGCAGTACTTC. It specifies CASSLGTSGSGPVSLEQYF. V is TRBV13 and J is TRBJ2-7, with 12 bases matching TRBD2. Trimming took 0 bases from V and 7 from J; bases not matched to a gene: 16. CDR3 length: 19 amino acids. Germline V gene data show CDR1 as PRHDT and CDR2 as FYEKMQ (reference sequence).